This TCR beta chain was sequenced in a study of T cell responses to AZD1222 COVID-19 vaccine. Study outcomes and limitations: The donor cohort was predominantly white British with a female majority, and clonal diversity may have been underestimated.

TCRdb keeps only in-frame clones here, not all; method: immunoSEQ multiplex PCR. The data contain roughly 150,000 clones, roughly 90% of them singletons. About this clone itself: The antigen remains unidentified.

The germline CDR1 and CDR2 sequences are MNHEY and SVGAGI. V was clipped by 3 bases and J by 6 bases; unmatched bases: 3. This CDR3 has 13 amino acids. The chain couples TRBV6-5 to TRBJ1-1, with TRBD1 matching over 8 bases. The receptor was isolated from an adult who received the AZD1222 COVID-19 vaccine. Specimen: peripheral blood, collected 28 days after the second AZD1222 dose. The CDR3 protein is CASSYQGAPEAFF. The CDR3, as DNA: TGTGCCAGCAGTTATCAGGGGGCTCCTGAAGCTTTCTTT.